This T cell receptor beta chain came from a study of CD8+ T cells in alopecia areata. The germline V gene encodes CDR1 SEHNR and CDR2 FQNEAQ (reference sequence). The CDR3 consists of 14 residues. Trimming left V 5 bases short and J 2 bases short, with 12 bases between. Extraction of RNA preceded its reverse transcription into cDNA, which served as the sequencing template. TCRdb's table, derived via immunoSEQ multiplex PCR, lists solely in-frame clones and lacks some. Among some 95,000 clones listed, under 45% were seen once. The sample taken for sequencing was CD4+ T cells sorted from blood. The chain carries TRBV7-9 and TRBJ1-2; maybe TRBD1 (5 bases). This clonotype was obtained from a human donor with alopecia areata. The CDR3 sequence is CASSPRGENYGYTF. CDR3 sequence (DNA): TGTGCCAGCAGCCCAAGGGGTGAGAACTATGGCTACACCTTC.